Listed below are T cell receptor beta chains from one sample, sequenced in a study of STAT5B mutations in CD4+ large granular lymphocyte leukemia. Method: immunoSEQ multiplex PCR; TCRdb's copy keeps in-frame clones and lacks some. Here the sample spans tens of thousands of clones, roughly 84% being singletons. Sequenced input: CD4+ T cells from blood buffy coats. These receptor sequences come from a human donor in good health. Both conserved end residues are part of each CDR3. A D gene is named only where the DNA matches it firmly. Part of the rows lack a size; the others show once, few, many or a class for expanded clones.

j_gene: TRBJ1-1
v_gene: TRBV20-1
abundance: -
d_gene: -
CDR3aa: CSASLAQVAFF
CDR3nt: TGCAGTGCTAGTCTGGCCCAAGTCGCTTTCTTT

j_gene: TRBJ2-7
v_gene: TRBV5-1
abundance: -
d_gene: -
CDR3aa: CASSFISEAAEQYF
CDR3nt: TGCGCCAGCAGCTTCATTTCGGAGGCGGCCGAGCAGTACTTC

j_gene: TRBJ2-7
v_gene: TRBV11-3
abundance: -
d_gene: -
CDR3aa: CASSLGGGSGYEQYF
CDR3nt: TGTGCCAGCAGCTTAGGCGGTGGTAGCGGCTACGAGCAGTACTTC

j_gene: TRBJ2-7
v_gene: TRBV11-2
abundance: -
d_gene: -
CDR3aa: CASRGSGEQYF
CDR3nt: TGTGCCAGCAGGGGGAGTGGCGAGCAGTACTTC

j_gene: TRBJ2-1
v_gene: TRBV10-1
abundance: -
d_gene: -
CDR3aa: CASSESTHTEQFF
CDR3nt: TGCGCCAGCAGTGAGTCCACCCATACGGAGCAGTTCTTC

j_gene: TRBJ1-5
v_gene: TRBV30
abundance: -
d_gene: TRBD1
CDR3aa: CAWSAIRDRGGYSNQPQHF
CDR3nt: TGTGCCTGGAGTGCCATCCGGGACAGGGGAGGGTATAGCAATCAGCCCCAGCATTTT

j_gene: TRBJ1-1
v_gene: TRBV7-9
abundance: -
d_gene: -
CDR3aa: CASTSRQGANTEAFF
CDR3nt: TGTGCCAGCACCTCACGTCAGGGTGCGAACACTGAAGCTTTCTTT

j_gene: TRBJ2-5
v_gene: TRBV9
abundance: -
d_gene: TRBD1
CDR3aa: CASSAGSGQGQETQYF
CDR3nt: TGTGCCAGCAGCGCTGGATCGGGACAGGGACAAGAGACCCAGTACTTC

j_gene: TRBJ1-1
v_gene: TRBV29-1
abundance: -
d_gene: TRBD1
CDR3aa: CSARSTGGGWSEAFF
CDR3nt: TGCAGCGCCCGAAGCACAGGGGGGGGTTGGTCTGAAGCTTTCTTT

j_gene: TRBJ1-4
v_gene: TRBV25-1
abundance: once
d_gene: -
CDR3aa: CASSDLPQVEKLFF
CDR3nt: TGTGCCAGCAGTGATCTCCCACAGGTTGAAAAACTGTTTTTT

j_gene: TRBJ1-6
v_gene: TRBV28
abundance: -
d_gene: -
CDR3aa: CASTLLGTPSLESSYNSPLHF
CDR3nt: TGTGCCAGCACTCTCCTAGGTACCCCAAGTCTGGAGAGCTCCTATAATTCACCCCTCCACTTT

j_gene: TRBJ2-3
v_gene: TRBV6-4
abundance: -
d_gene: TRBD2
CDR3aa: CASSVSGGATDTQYF
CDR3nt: TGTGCCAGCAGTGTTAGCGGGGGGGCCACAGATACGCAGTATTTT

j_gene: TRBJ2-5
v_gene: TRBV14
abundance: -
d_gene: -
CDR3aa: CASSHPSGGETQYF
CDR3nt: TGTGCCAGCAGCCATCCCAGCGGTGGTGAGACCCAGTACTTC

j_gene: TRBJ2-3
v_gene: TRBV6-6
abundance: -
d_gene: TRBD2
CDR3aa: CASSYRGGETDTQYF
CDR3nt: TGTGCCAGCAGTTACAGGGGAGGGGAGACAGATACGCAGTATTTT

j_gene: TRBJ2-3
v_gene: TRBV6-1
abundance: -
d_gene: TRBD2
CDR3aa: CASSEYTGLAGDTQYF
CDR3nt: TGTGCCAGCAGTGAATACACTGGACTAGCAGGAGATACGCAGTATTTT

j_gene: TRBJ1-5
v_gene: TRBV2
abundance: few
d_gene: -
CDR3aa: CASSVSWPQHF
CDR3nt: TGTGCCAGCAGTGTATCATGGCCCCAGCATTTT

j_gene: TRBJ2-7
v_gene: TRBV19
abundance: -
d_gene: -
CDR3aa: CASSQGGADYEQYF
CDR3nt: TGTGCCAGTAGTCAGGGGGGCGCGGATTACGAGCAGTACTTC

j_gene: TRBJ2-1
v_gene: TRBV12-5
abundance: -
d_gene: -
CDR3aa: CASGFRPASAGKDYGAYNEQFF
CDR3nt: TGTGCTAGTGGTTTTCGCCCCGCCTCTGCGGGAAAGGACTATGGTGCCTACAATGAGCAGTTCTTC

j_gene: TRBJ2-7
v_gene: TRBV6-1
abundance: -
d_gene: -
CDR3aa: CASSQVAGTYEQYF
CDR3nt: TGTGCCAGCAGTCAGGTTGCCGGGACCTACGAGCAGTACTTC

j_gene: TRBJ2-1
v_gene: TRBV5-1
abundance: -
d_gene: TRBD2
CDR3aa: CASSLVSGGAHEQFF
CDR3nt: TGCGCCAGCAGCTTGGTGAGCGGGGGGGCCCATGAGCAGTTCTTC

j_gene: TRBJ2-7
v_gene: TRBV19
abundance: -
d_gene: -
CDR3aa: CASSIGQGYEQYF
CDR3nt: TGTGCCAGCAGTATAGGTCAGGGCTACGAGCAGTACTTC

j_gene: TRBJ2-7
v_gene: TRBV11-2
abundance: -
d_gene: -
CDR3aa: CASSLGGREQYF
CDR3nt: TGTGCCAGCAGCTTAGGTGGTAGAGAGCAGTACTTC

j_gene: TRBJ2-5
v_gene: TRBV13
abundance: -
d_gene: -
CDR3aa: CASSRLEDYRSETQYF
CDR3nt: TGTGCCAGCAGCCGCCTGGAGGACTATCGGTCAGAGACCCAGTACTTC

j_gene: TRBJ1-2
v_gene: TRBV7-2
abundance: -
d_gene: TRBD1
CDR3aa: CASSPDRVGHGYTF
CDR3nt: TGTGCCAGCAGCCCGGACAGGGTGGGACATGGCTACACCTTC

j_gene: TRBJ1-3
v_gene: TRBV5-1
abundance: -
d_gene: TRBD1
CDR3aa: CASSLWTGGNTIYF
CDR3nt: TGCGCCAGCAGCTTATGGACAGGGGGAAACACCATATATTTT